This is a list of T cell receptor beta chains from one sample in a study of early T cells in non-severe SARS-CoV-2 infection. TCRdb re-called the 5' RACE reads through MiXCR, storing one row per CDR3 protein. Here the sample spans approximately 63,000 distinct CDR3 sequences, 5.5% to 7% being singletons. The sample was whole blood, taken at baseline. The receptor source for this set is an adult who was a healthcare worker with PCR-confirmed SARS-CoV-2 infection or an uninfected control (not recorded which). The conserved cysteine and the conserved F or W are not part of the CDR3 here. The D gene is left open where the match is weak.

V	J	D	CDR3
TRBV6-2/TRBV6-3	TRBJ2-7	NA	ASSGTTGLSYEQY
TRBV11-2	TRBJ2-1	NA	ASSFARGNEQF
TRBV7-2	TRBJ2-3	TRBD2	ASSLDLLAGGITDTQY
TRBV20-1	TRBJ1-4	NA	SASDAQSSNEKLF
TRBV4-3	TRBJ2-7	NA	ASSQGARADSIISYEQY
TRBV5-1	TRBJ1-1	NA	ASSWGVFGGDMNTEAF
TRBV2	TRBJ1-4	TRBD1	ASSDNRGIEKLF
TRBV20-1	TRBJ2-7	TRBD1	SAIATGTGPDEQY
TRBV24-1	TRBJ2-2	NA	ATSDLQGGELF
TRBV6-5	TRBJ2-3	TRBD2	ASSRTSGNYWGTDTQY
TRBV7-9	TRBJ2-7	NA	ASSRPGVEQY
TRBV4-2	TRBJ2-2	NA	ASSQVWAGLSGTTGELF
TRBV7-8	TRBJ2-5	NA	ASSILRETQY
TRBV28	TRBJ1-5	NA	ASRMGGNQPQH
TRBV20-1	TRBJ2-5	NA	SANSQGRETQY
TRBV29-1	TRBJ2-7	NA	SVATTGYEQY
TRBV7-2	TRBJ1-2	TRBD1	ASSTDRGLYGYT
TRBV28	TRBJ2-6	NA	ASSFSARGANVLT
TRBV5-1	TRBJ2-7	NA	ASSRPSEPYEQY
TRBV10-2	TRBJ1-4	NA	ASSEGTNEKLF
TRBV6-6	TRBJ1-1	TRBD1	ASSFTGGSEAF
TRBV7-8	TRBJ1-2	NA	ASSPREGVYGYT
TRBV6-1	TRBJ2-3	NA	ASSASMNRVFTDTQY
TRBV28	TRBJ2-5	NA	ASSLAETQY
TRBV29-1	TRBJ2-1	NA	SVDRQGGPNEQF
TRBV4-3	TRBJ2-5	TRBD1	ASSQDNRGEETQY
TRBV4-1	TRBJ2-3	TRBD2	ASSQVAGGTDTQY
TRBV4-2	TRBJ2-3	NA	ASSQVKYLGAYTDTQY
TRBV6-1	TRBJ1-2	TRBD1	ASSKNRGYGYT
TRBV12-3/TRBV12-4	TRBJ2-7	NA	ASSLGRSRTYEQY
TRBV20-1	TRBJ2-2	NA	SARDAGTTNTGELF
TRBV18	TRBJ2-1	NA	ASSPQNEQF
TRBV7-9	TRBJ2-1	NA	ASYEQF
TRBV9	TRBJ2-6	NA	ASSETGTTGANVLT
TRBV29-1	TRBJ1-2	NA	SVTSMGADYGYT
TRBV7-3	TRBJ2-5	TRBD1	ASSPTGGGVETQY
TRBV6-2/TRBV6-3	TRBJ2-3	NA	ASRERQREPPATDTQY
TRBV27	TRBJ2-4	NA	ASSLAGAKNIQY
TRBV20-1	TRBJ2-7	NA	SAPGRAHREQY
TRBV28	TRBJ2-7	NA	ASRETASYEQY
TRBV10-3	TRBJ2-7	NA	AISELGFTYEQY
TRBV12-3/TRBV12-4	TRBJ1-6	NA	ASSSRGNSPLH
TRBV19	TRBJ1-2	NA	ASSRTARGDYGYT
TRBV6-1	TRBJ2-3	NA	ASARTSSTDTQY
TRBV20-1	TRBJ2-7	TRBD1	SASDRVYEQY
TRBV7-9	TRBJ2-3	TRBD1	ASSQPRQGARTDTQY
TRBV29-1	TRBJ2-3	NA	SVEDGAFTDTQY
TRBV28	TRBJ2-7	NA	ASSLLPGAYEQY
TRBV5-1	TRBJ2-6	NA	ASSGGPGANVLT
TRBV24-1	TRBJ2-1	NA	ATSGGDNEQF
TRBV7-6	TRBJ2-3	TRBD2	ASSGGAGGTTDTQY
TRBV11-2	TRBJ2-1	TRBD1	ASSSRTGRTYNEQF
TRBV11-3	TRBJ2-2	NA	ASSLAPAWEGDTGELF
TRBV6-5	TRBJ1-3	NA	ASSYSDRSTGNTIY
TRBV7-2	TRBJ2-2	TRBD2	ASSFDGTSGRAGELF
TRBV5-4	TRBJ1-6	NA	ASSLEHSPLH
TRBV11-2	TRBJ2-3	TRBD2	ASSQSRTSGRTDTQY